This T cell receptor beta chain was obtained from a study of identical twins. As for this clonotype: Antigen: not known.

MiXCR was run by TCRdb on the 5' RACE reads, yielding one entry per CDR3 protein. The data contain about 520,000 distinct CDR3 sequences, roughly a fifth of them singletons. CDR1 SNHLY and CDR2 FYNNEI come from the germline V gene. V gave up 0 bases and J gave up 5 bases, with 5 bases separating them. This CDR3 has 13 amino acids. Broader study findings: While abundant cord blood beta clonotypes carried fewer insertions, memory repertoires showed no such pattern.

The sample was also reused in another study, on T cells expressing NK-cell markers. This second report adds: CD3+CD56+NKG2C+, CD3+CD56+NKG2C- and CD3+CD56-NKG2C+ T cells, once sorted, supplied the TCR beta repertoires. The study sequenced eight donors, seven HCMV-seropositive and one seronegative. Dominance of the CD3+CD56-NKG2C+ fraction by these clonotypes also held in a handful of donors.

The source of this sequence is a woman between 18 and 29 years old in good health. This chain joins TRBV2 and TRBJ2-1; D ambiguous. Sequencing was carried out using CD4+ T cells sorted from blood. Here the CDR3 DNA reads TGTGCCAGCAGTGAAGCCTCTGACAATGAGCAGTTCTTC. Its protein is CASSEASDNEQFF.